These 13 T cell receptor beta chains share one sample of origin, sequenced in a study of beta chain features in type 1 diabetes. Expressed TCRB transcripts were sequenced after all isolated RNA was converted to cDNA. Profiling relied on immunoSEQ multiplex PCR, and the TCRdb table lists in-frame clones only, not all of them. The sample carries more than 150,000 clones, around an eighth recorded once. The sample comprised central memory CD4+ T cells from blood. The source is a woman under 30 in good health.

The genes are TRBV14 and TRBJ2-3; 10 bases are shared with TRBD2. V shed 0 bases and J 4 bases; nucleotides not matched to a gene: 4. Looked up from germline, CDR1 is SGHDN and CDR2 is FVKESK. The CDR3 extends over 16 amino acids. The CDR3 is CASSQEALAGADTQYF. CDR3 sequence (DNA): TGTGCCAGCAGCCAAGAGGCCCTAGCGGGAGCAGATACGCAGTATTTT.

This clone was counted only a few times. The gene calls are TRBV28 and TRBJ2-7; a possible D gene is TRBD2 (6 bases). The CDR3 contains 13 residues. Germline-derived CDR1 and CDR2 are MDHEN and SYDVKM. The CDR3 DNA follows: TGTGCGGTAAAAGGGGACTCCAACTACGAGCAGTACTTC. It encodes CAVKGDSNYEQYF.

There are a few counts of this clone. This rearrangement joins TRBV28 to TRBJ2-7; 7 bases are shared with TRBD1. This CDR3 has 15 amino acids. The germline V gene encodes CDR1 MDHEN and CDR2 SYDVKM. V lost 8 bases to trimming and J lost 4 bases; unmatched junction nucleotides: 14. The CDR3 DNA is TGTGCCAGCCGTGGGTATGGCAGGGGGTTATACGAGCAGTACTTC. Translating it yields CASRGYGRGLYEQYF.

This clone was counted between two and nine times. This chain joins TRBV7-2 and TRBJ2-1; TRBD2 agrees at 9 bases. CDR3 length: 15 residues. Germline CDR1 and CDR2: SGHTA and FQGNSA. The junction had 6 bases not matched to a gene; V was cut back by 5 bases and J by 4 bases. The CDR3 protein is CASSIGTSSYNEQFF. The CDR3 region has the DNA TGTGCCAGCAGCATCGGGACTAGCAGTTACAATGAGCAGTTCTTC.

There are a few counts of this clone. The rearrangement joins TRBV4-1 to TRBJ1-2; 8 bases match TRBD1. This CDR3 is built from 17 residues. Per germline, CDR1 MGHRA and CDR2 YSYEKL. Trimming cost V 2 bases and J 3 bases; bases outside gene matches: 11. This CDR3 reads CASSQKPSGQGDYGYTF. The DNA of the CDR3 is TGCGCCAGCAGCCAAAAGCCTTCTGGACAGGGTGACTATGGCTACACCTTC.

V is TRBV7-2 and J is TRBJ1-4; D is undetermined. Germline values: CDR1 SGHTA, CDR2 FQGNSA. Trimming removed 1 base from V and 9 bases from J, with 9 bases in between. The CDR3 extends over 13 amino acids. The CDR3 loop reads CASSLGQRQKLFF. CDR3 DNA: TGTGCCAGCAGCTTAGGGCAGAGGCAAAAACTGTTTTTT.

This chain uses TRBV6-5 with TRBJ2-2; 7 nucleotides agree with TRBD2. The V gene's germline CDR1 is MNHEY and CDR2 SVGAGI. This CDR3 spans 15 amino acids. The V gene end was trimmed by 6 bases and the J gene end by 0 bases; junction bases not matched to a gene: 4. In DNA, the CDR3 is TGTGCCAGCAGCCCAGGACTAGCGAACACCGGGGAGCTGTTTTTT. Residues: CASSPGLANTGELFF.

This clone was counted only a few times. The chain joins TRBV5-4 to TRBJ2-3, with D tentatively TRBD2 (6 bases). Trimming shortened V by 0 bases and J by 2 bases, and 7 bases separated the two germline ends. The CDR3 runs to 14 residues. Per germline, CDR1 SGHNT and CDR2 YYREEE (reference sequence). For the CDR3, the DNA is TGTGCCAGCAGCTTGGGACTAGACACAGATACGCAGTATTTT. Translating gives CASSLGLDTDTQYF.

The chain joins TRBV4-2 to TRBJ2-7; D might be TRBD1 (6 bases). The V gene's germline CDR1 is LGHNA and CDR2 YNFKEQ. This CDR3 comprises 17 residues. Trimming removed 3 bases from V and 2 bases from J, with 20 bases in between. The CDR3 protein is CASSQGLGQGLTYEQYF. CDR3 nucleotides: TGTGCCAGCAGCCAGGGCCTTGGGCAGGGGTTAACCTACGAGCAGTACTTC.

The rearrangement uses TRBV5-1 and TRBJ1-2; a possible D gene is TRBD1 (5 bases). V was clipped by 8 bases and J by 2 bases, with 10 bases between them. The CDR3 totals 12 residues. Germline CDR1 is SGHRS and CDR2 is YFSETQ. CDR3 in DNA: TGCGCCAGTGCGACAGAAAACTATGGCTACACCTTC. It is translated as CASATENYGYTF.

V and J are TRBV7-2 and TRBJ2-3; tentatively, D is TRBD1 (6 bases). Trimming removed 3 bases at V and 0 bases at J, with 10 bases between. This CDR3 is built from 15 residues. Germline-derived CDR1 and CDR2 are SGHTA and FQGNSA. CDR3 sequence: CASSLRQGSTDTQYF. As DNA, the CDR3 is TGTGCCAGCAGCTTGAGGCAGGGGAGCACAGATACGCAGTATTTT.

In this sample, this clone turned up a few times. The rearrangement joins TRBV28 to TRBJ1-2, with TRBD1 identical over 9 bases. This CDR3 has 13 residues. Losses at the gene ends were 6 bases for V and 14 bases for J; bases not matched to a gene: 13. The germline V gene has CDR1 MDHEN and CDR2 SYDVKM. CDR3 in amino acids: CASRTTSGTGWTF. The CDR3 region has the DNA TGTGCCAGCAGAACGACTTCCGGGACAGGGTGGACCTTC.

This clone was seen just once. This chain connects TRBV19 to TRBJ2-5; D might be TRBD1 (5 bases). Germline V lookup: CDR1 LNHDA, CDR2 SQIVND (reference sequence). The ends were cut back, 6 bases at V and 5 bases at J, with 19 bases in the middle. The CDR3 runs to 15 residues. This CDR3 is CASSRSPDSYETQYF. The CDR3 bases are TGTGCCAGTAGCCGAAGCCCTGACAGTTACGAGACCCAGTACTTC.